Here is one TCR beta chain with its context. Its antigen is unknown. Qualities for individual bases were not recorded, and no much larger clone is one base off. Relative to germline, V is missing 2 bases and J is missing 5 bases, with 11 bases of the junction outside any gene match. CDR1 and CDR2, per the germline V gene, are MNHNS and SASEGT. The CDR3 runs 17 amino acids, cysteine and phenylalanine included. The entry retains the CDR3 DNA only, 51 bases that are in frame from base 1. The instrument was an Illumina HiSeq 2500. TCR beta libraries were prepared by quantitative 5'-RACE with molecular barcodes. The study's own analysis went as follows. To identify disease-linked TCR variants, a new computational method was used, one built on a probabilistic model of VDJ rearrangement. The public reads were quality trimmed at Q25 with fastp and then assembled into clones with MiXCR by TCRdb, keeping productive beta chains. Rows with one shared CDR3 protein collapse into an entry with the most common genes and DNA. The V and J calls were determined by TCRdb, not by the authors. Within this sample are under 450,000 distinct CDR3 sequences, with roughly 20% of them counted one time only. Clones ranked in the top ten supply under 15% of the sample.

These data belong to a study of CD8 T cells in ankylosing spondylitis (dated by TCRdb to 2016 to 2017). About the study as a whole: T cell receptor beta repertoires were profiled in healthy donors and ankylosing spondylitis patients so that disease-linked TCR variants could be found. The whole study cohort included about a hundred healthy donors and about two dozen ankylosing spondylitis patients. Peripheral blood was sampled, and synovial fluid was additionally collected from ankylosing spondylitis patients.

Overall study outcomes, separate from this receptor: The disease-linked clones showed a CD8+ phenotype and occurred at relatively low frequencies in peripheral blood. The disease-linked clones were reported as significantly enriched in matched synovial fluid samples from ankylosing spondylitis patients. Blood from ankylosing spondylitis patients appeared to be characterized by a TCR beta motif composed of about eight highly homologous amino acid variants. Some of the motif variants had been reported before in the synovial fluid and blood of reactive arthritis patients, a finding that suggests common disease-initiation mechanisms.

The receptor chain draws on TRBV6-1 and TRBJ2-2; TRBD2 fits 7 bases in the junction. Specimen: blood, either unsorted or a sorted T cell fraction (not recorded which). This TCR was sampled from a male donor with ankylosing spondylitis or in good health (not recorded which). Here the CDR3 is given as CASSERAWGGRTGELFF. The DNA is as follows: TGTGCCAGCAGTGAACGGGCCTGGGGGGGGAGAACCGGGGAGCTGTTTTTT.